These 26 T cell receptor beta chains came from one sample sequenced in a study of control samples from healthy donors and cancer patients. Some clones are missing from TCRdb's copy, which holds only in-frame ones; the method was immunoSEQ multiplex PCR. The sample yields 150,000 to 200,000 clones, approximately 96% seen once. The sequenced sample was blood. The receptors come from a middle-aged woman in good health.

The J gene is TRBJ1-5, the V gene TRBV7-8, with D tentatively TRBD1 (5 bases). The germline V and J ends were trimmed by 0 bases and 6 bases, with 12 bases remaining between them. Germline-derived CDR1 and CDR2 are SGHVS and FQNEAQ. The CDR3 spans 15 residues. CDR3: CASSLASGGGQPQHF. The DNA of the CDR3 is TGTGCCAGCAGCTTAGCGTCCGGCGGGGGTCAGCCCCAGCATTTT.

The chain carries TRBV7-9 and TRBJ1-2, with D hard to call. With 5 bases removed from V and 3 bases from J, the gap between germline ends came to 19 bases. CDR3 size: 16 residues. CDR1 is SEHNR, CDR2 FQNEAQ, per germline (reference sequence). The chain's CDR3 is CASSPRTLGGHYGYTF. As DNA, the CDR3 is TGTGCCAGCAGCCCTAGAACGCTAGGCGGCCACTATGGCTACACCTTC.

CDR3 bases: TGTGCCAGCAGCCAAAGGAGCTCCTACAATGAGCAGTTCTTC. Translated, it gives CASSQRSSYNEQFF. This chain links TRBV3-1 (or the pseudogene TRBV3-2) with TRBJ2-1, with D uncertain. V lost 2 bases to trimming and J lost 0 bases, with 5 bases between them. CDR1 LGHDT and CDR2 YNNKEL come from the germline V gene (reference sequence). The CDR3 spans 14 residues.

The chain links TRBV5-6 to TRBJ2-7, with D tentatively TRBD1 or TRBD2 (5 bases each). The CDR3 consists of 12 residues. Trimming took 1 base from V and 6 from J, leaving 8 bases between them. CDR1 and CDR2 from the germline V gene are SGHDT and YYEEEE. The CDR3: CASSLMGPEQYF. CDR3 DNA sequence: TGTGCCAGCAGCTTGATGGGACCCGAGCAGTACTTC.

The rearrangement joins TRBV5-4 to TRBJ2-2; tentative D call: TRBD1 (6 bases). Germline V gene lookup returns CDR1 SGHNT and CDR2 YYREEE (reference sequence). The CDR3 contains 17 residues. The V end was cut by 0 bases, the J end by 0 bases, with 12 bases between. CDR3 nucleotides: TGTGCCAGCAGCTTGGGCTGGGACACGCCGAACACCGGGGAGCTGTTTTTT. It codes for CASSLGWDTPNTGELFF. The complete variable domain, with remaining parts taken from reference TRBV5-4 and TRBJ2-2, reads ETGVTQSPTHLIKTRGQQVTLRCSSQSGHNTVSWYQQALGQGPQFIFQYYREEENGRGNFPPRFSGLQFPNYSSELNVNALELDDSALYLCASSLGWDTPNTGELFFGEGSRLTVL.

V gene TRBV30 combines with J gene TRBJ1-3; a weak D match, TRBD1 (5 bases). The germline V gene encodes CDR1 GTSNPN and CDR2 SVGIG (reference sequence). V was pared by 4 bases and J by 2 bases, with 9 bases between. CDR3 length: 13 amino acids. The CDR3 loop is CAWIPRAGNTIYF. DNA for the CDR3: TGTGCCTGGATCCCCAGGGCTGGAAACACCATATATTTT.

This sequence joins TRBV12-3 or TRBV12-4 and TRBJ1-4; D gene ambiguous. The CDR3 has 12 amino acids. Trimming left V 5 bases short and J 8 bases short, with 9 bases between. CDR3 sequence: CASSPRGEKLFF. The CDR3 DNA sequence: TGTGCCAGCAGTCCACGGGGAGAAAAACTGTTTTTT.

CDR3 coding DNA: TGTGCTAGTGGTTTGGGGCCGACAGGGGGCCTAAGGGGCTACACCTTC. Its protein product is CASGLGPTGGLRGYTF. V is TRBV12-5 and J is TRBJ1-2, with 10 bases matching TRBD1. The CDR3 is 16 amino acids. Germline values: CDR1 LGHNT, CDR2 FRNRAP. Unmatched junction bases numbered 10, after V lost 1 base and J lost 8 bases.

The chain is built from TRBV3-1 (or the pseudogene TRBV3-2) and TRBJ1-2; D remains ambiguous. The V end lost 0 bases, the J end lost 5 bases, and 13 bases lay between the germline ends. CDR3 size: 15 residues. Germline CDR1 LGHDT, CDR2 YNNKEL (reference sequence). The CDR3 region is CASSQDQVDTYGYTF. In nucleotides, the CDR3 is TGTGCCAGCAGCCAAGATCAGGTAGACACTTATGGCTACACCTTC.

CDR3: CATLAGGAGEQFF. CDR3 nucleotide sequence: TGTGCCACCCTTGCGGGAGGGGCGGGTGAGCAGTTCTTC. The J gene is TRBJ2-1, the V gene TRBV13; 9 nucleotides align to TRBD2. V lost 10 bases to trimming and J lost 9 bases; unmatched junction nucleotides: 10. The CDR3 consists of 13 residues. Germline V gene lookup returns CDR1 PRHDT and CDR2 FYEKMQ (reference sequence).

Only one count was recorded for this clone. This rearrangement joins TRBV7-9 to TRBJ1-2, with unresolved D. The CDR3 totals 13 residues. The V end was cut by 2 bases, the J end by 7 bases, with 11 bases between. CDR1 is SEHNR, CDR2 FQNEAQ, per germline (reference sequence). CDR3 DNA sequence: TGTGCCAGCAGCTTAAGGTCCGGGCTTGGCTACACCTTC. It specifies CASSLRSGLGYTF.

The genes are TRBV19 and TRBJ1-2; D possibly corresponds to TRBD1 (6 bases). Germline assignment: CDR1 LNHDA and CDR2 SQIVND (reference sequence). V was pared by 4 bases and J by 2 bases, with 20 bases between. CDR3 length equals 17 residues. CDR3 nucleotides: TGTGCCAGTAGTACCCGACGACAGGAACCTATGAACTATGGCTACACCTTC. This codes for CASSTRRQEPMNYGYTF.

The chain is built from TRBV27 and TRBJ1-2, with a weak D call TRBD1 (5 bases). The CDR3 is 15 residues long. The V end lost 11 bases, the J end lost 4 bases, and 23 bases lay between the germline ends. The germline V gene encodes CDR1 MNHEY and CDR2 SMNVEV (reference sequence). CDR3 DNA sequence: TGTGCCGCAGGGCAGGCGGGCCTTCCCGTCTATGGCTACACCTTC. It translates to CAAGQAGLPVYGYTF.

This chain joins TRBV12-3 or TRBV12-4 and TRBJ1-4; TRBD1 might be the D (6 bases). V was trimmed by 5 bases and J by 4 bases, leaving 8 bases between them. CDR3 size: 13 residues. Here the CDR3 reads CASSGQYNEKLFF. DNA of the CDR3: TGTGCCAGCAGTGGACAGTATAATGAAAAACTGTTTTTT.

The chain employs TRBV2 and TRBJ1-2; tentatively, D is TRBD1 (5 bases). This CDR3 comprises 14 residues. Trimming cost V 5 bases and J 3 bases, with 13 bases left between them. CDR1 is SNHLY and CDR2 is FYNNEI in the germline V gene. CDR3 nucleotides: TGTGCCAGCAGTCCGAGACAGAGAGACTATGGCTACACCTTC. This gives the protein CASSPRQRDYGYTF.

The CDR3 coding sequence is TGCAGTGCTAGTCAGACAGGGCTCTACGAGCAGTACTTC. This translates into CSASQTGLYEQYF. This rearrangement joins TRBV20-1 to TRBJ2-7, with 7 bases fitting TRBD1. The CDR3 runs to 13 residues. Losses at the gene ends were 3 bases for V and 3 bases for J; bases not matched to a gene: 5. Germline lookup yields CDR1 DFQATT and CDR2 SNEGSKA (reference sequence).

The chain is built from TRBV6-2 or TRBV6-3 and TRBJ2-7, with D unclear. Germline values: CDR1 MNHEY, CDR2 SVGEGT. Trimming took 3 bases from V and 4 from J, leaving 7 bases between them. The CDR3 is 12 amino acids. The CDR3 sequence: CASSYPSYEQYF. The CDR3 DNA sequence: TGTGCCAGCAGTTATCCTTCATACGAGCAGTACTTC.

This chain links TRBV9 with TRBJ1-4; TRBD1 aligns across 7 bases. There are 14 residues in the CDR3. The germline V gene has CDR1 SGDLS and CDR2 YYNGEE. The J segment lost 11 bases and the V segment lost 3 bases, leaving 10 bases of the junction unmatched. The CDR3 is CASSAAGTATKLFF. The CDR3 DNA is TGTGCCAGCAGCGCCGCCGGGACAGCCACGAAACTGTTTTTT.

The CDR3 bases are TGTGCCAGCAGGGGGTCCGGGAGGGTTACGCAGTATTTT. Its translation is CASRGSGRVTQYF. The chain employs TRBV6-5 and TRBJ2-3; TRBD2 aligns across 8 bases. CDR1 is MNHEY, CDR2 SVGAGI, per germline. The CDR3 is 13 residues long. Trimming at V came to 6 bases and at J to 8 bases, leaving 7 bases not matched to a gene.

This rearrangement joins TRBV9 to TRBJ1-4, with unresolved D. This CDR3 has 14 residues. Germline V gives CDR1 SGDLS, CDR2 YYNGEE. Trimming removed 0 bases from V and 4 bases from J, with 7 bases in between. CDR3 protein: CASSVEQNNEKLFF. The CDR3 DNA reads TGTGCCAGCAGCGTAGAACAGAATAATGAAAAACTGTTTTTT.

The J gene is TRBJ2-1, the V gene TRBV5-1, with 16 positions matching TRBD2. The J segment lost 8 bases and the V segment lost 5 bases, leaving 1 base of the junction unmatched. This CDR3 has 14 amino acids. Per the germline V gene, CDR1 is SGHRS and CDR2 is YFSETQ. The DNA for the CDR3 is TGCGCCAGCAGGGGGACTAGCGGGAGGGATGAGCAGTTCTTC. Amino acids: CASRGTSGRDEQFF.

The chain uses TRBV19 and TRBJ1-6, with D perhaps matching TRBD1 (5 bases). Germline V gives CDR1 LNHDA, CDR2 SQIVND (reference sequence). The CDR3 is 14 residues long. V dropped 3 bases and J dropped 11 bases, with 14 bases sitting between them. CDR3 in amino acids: CASSMGRVLAPLHF. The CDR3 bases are TGTGCCAGTAGTATGGGCAGGGTCCTTGCACCCCTCCACTTT.

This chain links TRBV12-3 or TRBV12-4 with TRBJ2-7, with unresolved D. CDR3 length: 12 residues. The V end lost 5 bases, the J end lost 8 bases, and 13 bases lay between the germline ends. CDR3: CASSPPIGQQYF. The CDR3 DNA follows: TGTGCCAGCAGTCCCCCAATCGGACAGCAGTACTTC.

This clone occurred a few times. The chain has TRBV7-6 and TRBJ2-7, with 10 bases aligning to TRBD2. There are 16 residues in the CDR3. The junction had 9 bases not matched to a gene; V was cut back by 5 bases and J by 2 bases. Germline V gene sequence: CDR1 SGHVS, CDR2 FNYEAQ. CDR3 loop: CASSGGSGGTTYEQYF. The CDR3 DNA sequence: TGTGCCAGCAGCGGGGGTAGCGGGGGGACCACCTACGAGCAGTACTTC.

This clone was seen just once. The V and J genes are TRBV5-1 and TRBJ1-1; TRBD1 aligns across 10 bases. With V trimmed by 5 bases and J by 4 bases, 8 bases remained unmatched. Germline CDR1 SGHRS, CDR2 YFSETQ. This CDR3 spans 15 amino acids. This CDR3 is CASSRGTGESTEAFF. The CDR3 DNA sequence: TGCGCCAGCAGTCGCGGGACAGGGGAGAGCACTGAAGCTTTCTTT.

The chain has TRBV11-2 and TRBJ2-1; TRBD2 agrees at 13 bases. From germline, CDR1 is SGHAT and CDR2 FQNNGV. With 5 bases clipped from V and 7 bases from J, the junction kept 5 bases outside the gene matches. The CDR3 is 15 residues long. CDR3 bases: TGTGCCAGCAGCGAGGGACTAGCGGGATTTAATGAGCAGTTCTTC. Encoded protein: CASSEGLAGFNEQFF.